Below are 15 T cell receptor beta chains sequenced from a single sample in a study of OX40 agonist ivuxolimab in advanced cancers. The repertoire was sequenced with immunoSEQ multiplex PCR; TCRdb's copy has only in-frame clones and lacks some. Found here are about 77,000 clones, more than 75% of them singletons; the top ten hold around 6.5%. The sequenced sample was CD4+ or CD8+ T cells sorted from blood, obtained in a trial of the OX40 agonist ivuxolimab. These receptors all come from an adult with an advanced solid tumor such as melanoma, head and neck, liver or kidney cancer.

DNA of the CDR3: TGTGCCTGGAGTGTACGGAGGGGCCTCAGCACAGATACGCAGTATTTT. This codes for CAWSVRRGLSTDTQYF. The V call is TRBV30, the J call TRBJ2-3; D perhaps matches TRBD2 (6 bases). V shed 0 bases and J shed 0 bases, with 13 bases lying between them. Germline values: CDR1 GTSNPN, CDR2 SVGIG (reference sequence). This CDR3 has 16 residues. The whole variable domain, remainder taken from reference TRBV30 and TRBJ2-3, is SQTIHQWPATLVQPVGSPLSLECTVEGTSNPNLYWYRQAAGRGLQLLFYSVGIGQISSEVPQNLSASRPQDRQFILSSKKLLLSDSGFYLCAWSVRRGLSTDTQYFGPGTRLTVL.

The chain is built from TRBV19 and TRBJ1-5; 8 bases map to TRBD1. CDR1 is LNHDA and CDR2 is SQIVND in the germline V gene (reference sequence). J gave up 6 bases and V 6 bases, and 7 bases lay outside the gene matches. The CDR3 totals 14 residues. The CDR3 is CASRYGQGGQPQHF. CDR3 DNA: TGTGCCAGTAGATACGGACAGGGCGGTCAGCCCCAGCATTTT.

Here the CDR3 DNA reads TGCGCCAGCAGCCCCTCCGGAGACGGAAACACCATATATTTT. Residues: CASSPSGDGNTIYF. The chain joins TRBV5-1 to TRBJ1-3; no clear D gene. There are 14 residues in the CDR3. CDR1 is SGHRS, CDR2 YFSETQ, per germline. The V end was cut by 4 bases, the J end by 4 bases, with 12 bases between.

This chain joins TRBV7-8 and TRBJ2-7; TRBD1 matches at 9 bases. CDR3 length equals 15 residues. J lost 3 bases, V lost 5 bases, and 8 bases had no gene match. Germline assignment: CDR1 SGHVS and CDR2 FQNEAQ. CDR3 sequence (DNA): TGTGCCAGCAGCATTTCCGGGACAGGGCTCTACGAGCAGTACTTC. It translates to CASSISGTGLYEQYF.

This chain uses TRBV6-5 with TRBJ2-7; D remains ambiguous. Trimming shortened V by 8 bases and J by 4 bases, and 6 bases separated the two germline ends. CDR3 length: 10 amino acids. Per the germline V gene, CDR1 is MNHEY and CDR2 is SVGAGI. The CDR3 DNA reads TGTGCCAGCGTTAGTTACGAGCAGTACTTC. It is translated as CASVSYEQYF.

The V and J genes are TRBV28 and TRBJ1-5; D remains ambiguous. This CDR3 comprises 14 residues. With 3 bases removed from V and 6 bases from J, the gap between germline ends came to 12 bases. Looked up from germline, CDR1 is MDHEN and CDR2 is SYDVKM. The CDR3 DNA follows: TGTGCCAGCAGTTTGGTCCGGGGTGGTCAGCCCCAGCATTTT. It codes for CASSLVRGGQPQHF. The full variable domain, its missing parts supplied by reference TRBV28 and TRBJ1-5, is DVKVTQSSRYLVKRTGEKVFLECVQDMDHENMFWYRQDPGLGLRLIYFSYDVKMKEKGDIPEGYSVSREKKERFSLILESASTNQTSMYLCASSLVRGGQPQHFGDGTRLSIL.

J is TRBJ2-3 and V is TRBV5-4, with 9 nucleotides matching TRBD1. Trimming cost V 3 bases and J 4 bases; bases outside gene matches: 6. This CDR3 comprises 15 residues. CDR1 is SGHNT, CDR2 YYREEE, per germline (reference sequence). The CDR3 protein is CASSSPGQGSDTQYF. DNA for the CDR3: TGTGCCAGCAGCTCGCCGGGACAGGGTTCAGATACGCAGTATTTT.

The rearrangement links TRBV5-1 to TRBJ1-1, with 8 bases aligning to TRBD1. With 0 bases clipped from V and 4 bases from J, the junction kept 5 bases outside the gene matches. The CDR3 sequence is 15 residues long. CDR1 and CDR2 from the germline V gene are SGHRS and YFSETQ. For the CDR3, the DNA is TGCGCCAGCAGCTTGGGACAGGGGATAATCACTGAAGCTTTCTTT. Its translation is CASSLGQGIITEAFF. Using reference TRBV5-1 and TRBJ1-1 for the parts outside the CDR3, the full variable domain is KAGVTQTPRYLIKTRGQQVTLSCSPISGHRSVSWYQQTPGQGLQFLFEYFSETQRNKGNFPGRFSGRQFSNSRSEMNVSTLELGDSALYLCASSLGQGIITEAFFGQGTRLTVV.

The chain combines TRBV29-1 with TRBJ2-5; unclear D gene. V lost 3 bases and J 1 base, leaving 9 bases between the germline ends. The CDR3 runs to 13 residues. CDR1 SQVTM and CDR2 ANQGSEA come from the germline V gene. CDR3 bases: TGCAGCGTTGATTGGCAGCGCCAAGAGACCCAGTACTTC. Protein: CSVDWQRQETQYF.

V gene TRBV11-1 combines with J gene TRBJ2-7; TRBD1 aligns across 10 bases. Germline V gives CDR1 SGHAT, CDR2 FQDESV (reference sequence). With 5 bases clipped from V and 1 base from J, the junction kept 2 bases outside the gene matches. The CDR3 sequence is 14 residues long. The CDR3 loop is CASSPDRGSYEQYF. The CDR3 nucleotides read TGTGCCAGCAGCCCGGACAGGGGGTCCTACGAGCAGTACTTC.

V usage is TRBV19 and J usage is TRBJ2-5; D is perhaps TRBD1 (7 bases). Trimming removed 3 bases from V and 1 base from J, with 15 bases in between. The CDR3 length is 16 residues. Germline V gene data show CDR1 as LNHDA and CDR2 as SQIVND (reference sequence). The CDR3, as DNA: TGTGCCAGTAGTATTCTGGCAGGGGGGTTCCAAGAGACCCAGTACTTC. It specifies CASSILAGGFQETQYF.

V gene TRBV5-6 combines with J gene TRBJ2-4; D is ambiguous. Germline V CDR1 and CDR2: SGHDT, YYEEEE. V was shortened by 2 bases and J by 3 bases, with 3 bases between the two germline ends. The CDR3 runs to 12 residues. Here the CDR3 reads CASSFVKNIQYF. As DNA, the CDR3 is TGTGCCAGCAGCTTCGTCAAAAACATTCAGTACTTC.

The chain employs TRBV5-1 and TRBJ2-7, with 7 bases identical to TRBD2. Germline CDR1 is SGHRS and CDR2 is YFSETQ. J was trimmed by 5 bases and V by 0 bases; bases with no gene match: 5. This CDR3 spans 14 amino acids. This CDR3 reads CASSLEPGRDEQYF. CDR3 DNA: TGCGCCAGCAGCTTGGAGCCAGGGAGGGACGAGCAGTACTTC.

Only one count was recorded for this clone. The chain carries TRBV6-5 and TRBJ2-1; 11 bases agree with TRBD2. The germline V gene has CDR1 MNHEY and CDR2 SVGAGI. This CDR3 has 15 residues. The V gene end was trimmed by 7 bases and the J gene end by 9 bases; junction bases not matched to a gene: 11. The CDR3 spells CASTLTSGGEGEQFF. The CDR3 bases are TGTGCCAGCACACTTACTAGCGGGGGTGAGGGTGAGCAGTTCTTC.

The gene calls are TRBV5-1 and TRBJ2-3, with D unresolved. Between the trimmed V and J ends, which lost 0 bases and 2 bases, there was a span of 13 bases. This CDR3 comprises 16 residues. Germline V gene lookup returns CDR1 SGHRS and CDR2 YFSETQ. CDR3 coding DNA: TGCGCCAGCAGCTTGGAAGGTCGCCGACACACAGATACGCAGTATTTT. Its translation: CASSLEGRRHTDTQYF.